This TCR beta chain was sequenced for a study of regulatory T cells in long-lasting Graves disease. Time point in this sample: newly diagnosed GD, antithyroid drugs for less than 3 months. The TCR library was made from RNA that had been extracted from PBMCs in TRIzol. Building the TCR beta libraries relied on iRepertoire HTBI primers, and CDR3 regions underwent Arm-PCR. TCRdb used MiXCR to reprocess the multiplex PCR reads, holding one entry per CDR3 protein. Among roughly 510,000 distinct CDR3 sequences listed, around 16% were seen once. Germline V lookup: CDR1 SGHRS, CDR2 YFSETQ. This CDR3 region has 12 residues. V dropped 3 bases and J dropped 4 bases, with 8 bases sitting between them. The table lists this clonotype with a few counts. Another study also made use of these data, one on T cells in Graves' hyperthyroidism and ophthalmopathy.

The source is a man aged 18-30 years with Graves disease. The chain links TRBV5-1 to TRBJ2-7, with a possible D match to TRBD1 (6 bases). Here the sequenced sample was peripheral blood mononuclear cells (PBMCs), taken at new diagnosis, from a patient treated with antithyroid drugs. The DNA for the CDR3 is TGCGCCAGCAGCTGGCAGGGGTACGAGCAGTACTTC. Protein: CASSWQGYEQYF.